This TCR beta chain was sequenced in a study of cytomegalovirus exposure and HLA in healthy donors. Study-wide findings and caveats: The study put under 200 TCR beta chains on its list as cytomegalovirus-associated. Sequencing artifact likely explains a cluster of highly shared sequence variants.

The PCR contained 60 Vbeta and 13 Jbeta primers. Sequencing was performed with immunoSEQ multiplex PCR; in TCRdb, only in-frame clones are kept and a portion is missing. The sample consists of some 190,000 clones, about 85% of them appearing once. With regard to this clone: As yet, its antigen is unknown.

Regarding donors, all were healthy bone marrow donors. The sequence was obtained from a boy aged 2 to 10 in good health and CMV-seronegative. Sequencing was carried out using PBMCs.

CDR3 bases: TGTGCTAGTGGTTTAGGGACAGCTTATGGCTACACCTTC. This sequence encodes CASGLGTAYGYTF. This chain joins TRBV12-5 and TRBJ1-2, with 7 bases fitting TRBD1. J lost 5 bases, V lost 3 bases, and 3 bases had no gene match. Germline V gene sequence: CDR1 LGHNT, CDR2 FRNRAP. The CDR3 covers 13 residues.